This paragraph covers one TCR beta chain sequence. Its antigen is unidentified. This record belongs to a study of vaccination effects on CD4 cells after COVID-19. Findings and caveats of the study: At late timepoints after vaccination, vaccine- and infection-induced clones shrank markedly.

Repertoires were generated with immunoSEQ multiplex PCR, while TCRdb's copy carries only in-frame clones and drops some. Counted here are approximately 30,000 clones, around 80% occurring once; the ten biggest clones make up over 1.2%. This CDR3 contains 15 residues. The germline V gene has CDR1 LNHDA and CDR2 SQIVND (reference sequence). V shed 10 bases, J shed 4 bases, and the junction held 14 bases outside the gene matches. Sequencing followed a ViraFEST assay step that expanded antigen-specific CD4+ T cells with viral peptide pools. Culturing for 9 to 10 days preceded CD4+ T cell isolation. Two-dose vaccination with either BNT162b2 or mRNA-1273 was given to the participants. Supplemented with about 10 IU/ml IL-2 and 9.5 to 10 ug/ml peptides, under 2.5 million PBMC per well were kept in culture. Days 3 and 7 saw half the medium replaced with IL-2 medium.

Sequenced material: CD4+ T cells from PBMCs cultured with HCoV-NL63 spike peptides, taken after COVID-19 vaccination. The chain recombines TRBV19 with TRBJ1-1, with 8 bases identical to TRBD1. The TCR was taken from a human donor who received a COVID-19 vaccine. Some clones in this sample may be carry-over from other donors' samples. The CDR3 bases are TGTGCCACGTTAGACCCAGGGGGCTCGAGCACTGAAGCTTTCTTT. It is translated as CATLDPGGSSTEAFF.